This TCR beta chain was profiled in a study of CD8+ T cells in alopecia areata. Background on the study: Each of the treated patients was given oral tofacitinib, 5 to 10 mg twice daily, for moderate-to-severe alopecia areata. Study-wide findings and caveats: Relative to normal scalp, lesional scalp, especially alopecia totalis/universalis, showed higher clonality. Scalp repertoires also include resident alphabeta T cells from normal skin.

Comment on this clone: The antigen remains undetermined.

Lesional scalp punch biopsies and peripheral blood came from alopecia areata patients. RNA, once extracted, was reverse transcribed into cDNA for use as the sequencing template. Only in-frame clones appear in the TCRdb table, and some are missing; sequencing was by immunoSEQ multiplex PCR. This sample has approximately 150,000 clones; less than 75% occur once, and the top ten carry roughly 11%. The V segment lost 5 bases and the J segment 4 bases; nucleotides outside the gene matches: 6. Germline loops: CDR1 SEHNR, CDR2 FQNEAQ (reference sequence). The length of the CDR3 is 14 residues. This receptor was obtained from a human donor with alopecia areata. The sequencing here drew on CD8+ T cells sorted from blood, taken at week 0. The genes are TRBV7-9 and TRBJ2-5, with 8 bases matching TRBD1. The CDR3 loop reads CASSPGQGSETQYF. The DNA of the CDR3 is TGTGCCAGCAGCCCCGGACAGGGATCAGAGACCCAGTACTTC.